These 24 T cell receptor beta chains share one sample of origin, sequenced in a study of regulatory T cells in long-lasting Graves disease. Described time point: newly diagnosed GD, antithyroid drugs for less than 3 months. The TCR library was prepared using RNA isolated from PBMCs. In building TCR beta libraries, iRepertoire HTBI primers were used together with Arm-PCR of CDR3 regions. TCRdb processed the multiplex PCR reads anew with MiXCR; each CDR3 protein has one entry. The sample shows roughly 380,000 distinct CDR3 sequences, around 17% of them seen only once. These data were likewise used in another study, on T cells in Graves' hyperthyroidism and ophthalmopathy.

The source was peripheral blood mononuclear cells (PBMCs), collected at new diagnosis, from a patient treated with antithyroid drugs. The receptors derive from a man aged 35-49 years with Graves disease.

The chain carries TRBV13 and TRBJ2-3; D perhaps matches TRBD1 (5 bases). The CDR3 runs 15 residues. Germline values: CDR1 PRHDT, CDR2 FYEKMQ (reference sequence). The V and J ends lost 4 bases and 4 bases respectively, with 15 bases between them. The CDR3 reads CASSYRLVGADTQYF. The DNA of the CDR3 is TGTGCCAGCAGCTACCGACTGGTAGGGGCAGATACGCAGTATTTT. The entire variable domain, with the rest obtained from reference TRBV13 and TRBJ2-3, is as follows: AAGVIQSPRHLIKEKRETATLKCYPIPRHDTVYWYQQGPGQDPQFLISFYEKMQSDKGSIPDRFSAQQFSDYHSELNMSSLELGDSALYFCASSYRLVGADTQYFGPGTRLTVL.

This clonotype was picked up many times. The chain has TRBV7-3 and TRBJ2-3; TRBD2 matches 15 bases. With 4 bases clipped from V and 4 bases from J, the junction kept 6 bases outside the gene matches. Germline V lookup: CDR1 SGHTA, CDR2 FQGTGA. The CDR3 length is 17 residues. For the CDR3, the DNA is TGTGCCAGCAGCTCGGGACTAGCGGGGGGCCTACCAGATACGCAGTATTTT. This codes for CASSSGLAGGLPDTQYF.

The J gene is TRBJ2-1, the V gene TRBV20-1; the D is unclear. The CDR3 consists of 13 residues. Per the germline V gene, CDR1 is DFQATT and CDR2 is SNEGSKA (reference sequence). Deletions cut 1 base from V and 7 bases from J, with 11 bases between. The CDR3 protein is CSARGAFPNEQFF. CDR3 bases: TGCAGTGCTAGAGGTGCCTTCCCAAATGAGCAGTTCTTC.

This clonotype was recorded a few times. Since no conserved phenylalanine or tryptophan closes the CDR3, a read error is the likely cause. It is unclear where the CDR3 begins or ends on the DNA, so no DNA is shown, and the CDR3 is as TCRdb lists it. The chain has TRBV12-5 and TRBJ2-7. The V gene's germline CDR1 is LGHNT and CDR2 FRNRAP. 12 amino acids form the CDR3, both terminal residues included. This CDR3 is CASGLSGYERYS.

This clonotype was found many times. The rearrangement uses TRBV6-1 and TRBJ2-7; 8 bases fit TRBD1. Germline V gene sequence: CDR1 MNHNS, CDR2 SASEGT. V lost 6 bases to trimming and J lost 12 bases; unmatched junction nucleotides: 16. CDR3 length: 14 residues. The CDR3 DNA sequence: TGTGCCAGCAGCCCCACCCACCTGGACAGGGTCATGTACTTC. Translated: CASSPTHLDRVMYF.

The sample holds many counts of this clonotype. V usage is TRBV6-2 or TRBV6-3 and J usage is TRBJ2-2, with D possibly being TRBD1 (5 bases). This CDR3 is built from 15 residues. The V and J ends lost 4 bases and 1 base respectively, with 10 bases between them. From germline, CDR1 is MNHEY and CDR2 SVGEGT. CDR3 in amino acids: CASSFMGLNTGELFF. CDR3 bases: TGTGCCAGCAGTTTCATGGGGCTGAACACCGGGGAGCTGTTTTTT.

This clonotype came up many times. The chain is built from TRBV28 and TRBJ2-3; TRBD2 matches at 10 bases. The CDR3 loop spans 16 amino acids. The germline gives CDR1 MDHEN, CDR2 SYDVKM. J gave up 2 bases and V 6 bases, and 8 bases lay outside the gene matches. The CDR3 spells CASRRRAGGFTDTQYF. CDR3 DNA: TGTGCCAGCAGGCGCCGAGCGGGAGGGTTCACAGATACGCAGTATTTT. Filled out from reference TRBV28 and TRBJ2-3, the complete variable domain reads DVKVTQSSRYLVKRTGEKVFLECVQDMDHENMFWYRQDPGLGLRLIYFSYDVKMKEKGDIPEGYSVSREKKERFSLILESASTNQTSMYLCASRRRAGGFTDTQYFGPGTRLTVL.

CDR3 DNA sequence: TGTGCCAGCAGCCCTGGTCCATCTTATAATGAAAAACTGTTTTTT. Translated: CASSPGPSYNEKLFF. The chain employs TRBV3-1 and TRBJ1-4, with no clear D. The CDR3 extends over 15 amino acids. V was shortened by 4 bases and J by 4 bases, with 13 bases between the two germline ends. Germline V gene sequence: CDR1 LGHDT, CDR2 YNNKEL (reference sequence). The full variable domain, in which reference TRBV3-1 and TRBJ1-4 provide the parts outside the CDR3, is DTAVSQTPKYLVTQMGNDKSIKCEQNLGHDTMYWYKQDSKKFLKIMFSYNNKELIINETVPNRFSPKSPDKAHLNLHINSLELGDSAVYFCASSPGPSYNEKLFFGSGTQLSVL.

This clonotype was recorded many times. V gene TRBV18 combines with J gene TRBJ2-3; 8 bases are shared with TRBD1. From germline, CDR1 is KGHSH and CDR2 LQKENI. Losses at the gene ends were 4 bases for V and 1 base for J; bases not matched to a gene: 4. The CDR3 sequence is 15 residues long. The CDR3 nucleotides read TGTGCCAGCTCACGGAAGGACAGGGGCACAGATACGCAGTATTTT. Protein: CASSRKDRGTDTQYF.

This clonotype was counted at least ten times. The V call is TRBV11-3, the J call TRBJ1-1; weak D call: TRBD1 (5 bases). The germline CDR1 and CDR2 sequences are SGHNT and YENEEA. The CDR3 consists of 13 residues. V was pared by 1 base and J by 6 bases, with 9 bases between. CDR3 sequence (DNA): TGTGCCAGCAGCTTAGGTGTGGGGGCTGAAGCTTTCTTT. Translating it yields CASSLGVGAEAFF.

This clonotype has just a few counts. J is TRBJ1-5 and V is TRBV30; 7 nucleotides align to TRBD1. The junction had 9 bases not matched to a gene; V was cut back by 8 bases and J by 5 bases. Germline V gene lookup returns CDR1 GTSNPN and CDR2 SVGIG (reference sequence). The CDR3 extends over 13 amino acids. The CDR3 region is CARADTGDQPQHF. CDR3 bases: TGTGCCCGGGCCGATACAGGGGATCAGCCCCAGCATTTT. The full variable domain, completed using reference TRBV30 and TRBJ1-5, is SQTIHQWPATLVQPVGSPLSLECTVEGTSNPNLYWYRQAAGRGLQLLFYSVGIGQISSEVPQNLSASRPQDRQFILSSKKLLLSDSGFYLCARADTGDQPQHFGDGTRLSIL.

This clonotype came up many times. The chain joins TRBV2 to TRBJ1-1, with 7 bases matching TRBD1. The J segment lost 1 base and the V segment lost 4 bases, leaving 3 bases of the junction unmatched. There are 14 residues in the CDR3. CDR1 and CDR2 from the germline V gene are SNHLY and FYNNEI. CDR3 DNA sequence: TGTGCCAGCAGTGTACAGGGGCGGAACACTGAAGCTTTCTTT. Protein: CASSVQGRNTEAFF.

This clonotype appeared a few times. The chain carries TRBV5-1 and TRBJ1-6; no reliable D call. This CDR3 comprises 15 residues. The V end was cut by 4 bases, the J end by 0 bases, with 8 bases between. The germline gives CDR1 SGHRS, CDR2 YFSETQ. In nucleotides, the CDR3 is TGCGCCAGCAGCCTGGTGGGCTCCTATAATTCACCCCTCCACTTT. This translates into CASSLVGSYNSPLHF.

Concerning this clonotype itself: The junction shows a germline mismatch at one end, possibly a read error. The chain couples TRBV6-9 to TRBJ2-2, with TRBD2 as a possible D gene (7 bases). This CDR3 has 13 amino acids. Germline assignment: CDR1 MNHGY and CDR2 SVAAGI. CDR3 coding DNA: TGTGCCAGCAGTTACCAAGGGGGGGGGGCGCTGTTTTTT. It yields the protein CASSYQGGGALFF.

This clonotype occurred a few times. The rearrangement links TRBV5-1 to TRBJ2-5, with D perhaps TRBD1 or TRBD2 (5 bases each). The CDR3 runs to 14 residues. Germline V gene sequence: CDR1 SGHRS, CDR2 YFSETQ. The germline V and J ends were trimmed by 4 bases and 2 bases, with 12 bases remaining between them. The DNA for the CDR3 is TGCGCCAGCAGCAGACCCGGGACGCAAGAGACCCAGTACTTC. Encoded protein: CASSRPGTQETQYF.

This clonotype was counted a few times. The gene calls are TRBV7-9 and TRBJ2-1, with 10 positions matching TRBD2. The junction had 7 bases not matched to a gene; V was cut back by 5 bases and J by 9 bases. Germline CDR1 and CDR2: SEHNR and FQNEAQ (reference sequence). There are 14 residues in the CDR3. The CDR3 region has the DNA TGTGCCAGCAGCCCAGCGGGGGGGCCGCGTGAGCAGTTCTTC. It encodes CASSPAGGPREQFF.

The sample holds a few counts of this clonotype. This chain uses TRBV5-4 with TRBJ2-1; the D gene is possibly TRBD1 (6 bases). Germline V lookup: CDR1 SGHNT, CDR2 YYREEE (reference sequence). V lost 2 bases and J 8 bases, leaving 20 bases between the germline ends. CDR3 length equals 16 residues. The CDR3 coding sequence is TGTGCCAGCAGCTTCTACCTCGGGACATTACTCGATGAGCAGTTCTTC. It codes for CASSFYLGTLLDEQFF.

This clonotype showed up just a few times. The chain uses TRBV10-3 and TRBJ1-5, with D possibly being TRBD1 (6 bases). V was trimmed by 0 bases and J by 1 base, leaving 7 bases between them. CDR1 and CDR2 (germline): ENHRY, SYGVKD. The CDR3 covers 15 residues. The CDR3 is CAISESTGSNQPQHF. The CDR3 DNA sequence: TGTGCCATCAGTGAGTCAACAGGGAGCAATCAGCCCCAGCATTTT.

Here the CDR3 DNA reads TGCAGTGCTAGAGATACCGGGACTAGCCCCGGGGAGCTGTTTTTT. This sequence encodes CSARDTGTSPGELFF. The rearrangement links TRBV20-1 to TRBJ2-2; 9 nucleotides agree with TRBD2. After removal of 0 bases from V and 6 bases from J, the junction contained 5 bases not matched to a gene. The CDR3 is 15 residues long. Germline-derived CDR1 and CDR2 are DFQATT and SNEGSKA (reference sequence).

Remarks on this clonotype: A clone one base away is much larger, so this may be a read error. The chain combines TRBV28 with TRBJ2-7; 8 bases match TRBD2. The CDR3 extends over 13 amino acids. V dropped 6 bases and J dropped 8; count of bases not matched to a gene: 9. Germline V gene sequence: CDR1 MDHEN, CDR2 SYDVKM. The CDR3 protein is CASSPAGGLKQYF. The CDR3 coding sequence is TGTGCCAGCAGCCCGGCGGGGGGCCTCAAGCAGTACTTC.

A word on this clonotype: This likely traces to a read error, being one base from a far larger clone. The V and J genes are TRBV7-2 and TRBJ2-7; a weak D match, TRBD2 (5 bases). This CDR3 comprises 15 residues. Germline CDR1 and CDR2: SGHTA and FQGNSA. V was pared by 2 bases and J by 7 bases, with 18 bases between. In DNA form, the CDR3 reads TGTGCCAGCAGCTTACGGGGAACGCTAGACAATGAGCAGTACTTC. Amino acid sequence: CASSLRGTLDNEQYF.

A few counts support this clonotype. This chain connects TRBV24-1 to TRBJ1-5; TRBD1 matches at 8 bases. The length of the CDR3 is 16 residues. V lost 2 bases to trimming and J lost 7 bases; unmatched junction nucleotides: 9. The germline V gene has CDR1 KGHDR and CDR2 SFDVKD. The CDR3 DNA reads TGTGCCACCAGTGATTCTCGACAGGGGTGGGGACAGCCCCAGCATTTT. Its translation is CATSDSRQGWGQPQHF.

This clonotype was seen at least ten times. The genes are TRBV2 and TRBJ2-7, with a weak D call TRBD2 (6 bases). V was pared by 4 bases and J by 5 bases, with 12 bases between. Germline CDR1 SNHLY, CDR2 FYNNEI. CDR3 length: 13 amino acids. The DNA for the CDR3 is TGTGCCAGCAGTGTGTTGGAGGGCCACGAGCAGTACTTC. It specifies CASSVLEGHEQYF.

This clonotype was observed at least ten times. The CDR3 reads CASSFRPKIGYTF. In nucleotides, the CDR3 is TGTGCCAGCAGCTTCAGGCCGAAAATCGGCTACACCTTC. This chain joins TRBV5-5 and TRBJ1-2; no clear D. Deletions cut 2 bases from V and 8 bases from J, with 13 bases between. CDR1 and CDR2 (germline): SGHKS, YYEKEE (reference sequence). The CDR3 runs to 13 residues.